Listed here are 12 T cell receptor beta chains from one sample, sequenced in a study of cytomegalovirus exposure and HLA in healthy donors. Researchers ran the PCR with 60 Vbeta and 13 Jbeta primers. Profiling relied on immunoSEQ multiplex PCR, and the TCRdb table lists in-frame clones only, not all of them. The table includes about 100,000 clones, roughly 80% detected once. Material: PBMCs. These receptors all stem from a male donor in good health and CMV-seropositive.

About this clone itself: Other DNA sequences from this sample encode an identical CDR3 as well. CDR3 DNA: TGTGCCAGCAGTTTACTGGACAGGGGCCCCTACGAGCAGTACTTC. Translation: CASSLLDRGPYEQYF. The gene calls are TRBV27 and TRBJ2-7, with TRBD1 matching over 9 bases. CDR1 and CDR2 (germline): MNHEY, SMNVEV (reference sequence). V dropped 2 bases and J dropped 2; count of bases not matched to a gene: 4. The CDR3 covers 15 residues.

The V and J genes are TRBV9 and TRBJ2-3; D is possibly TRBD2 (6 bases). The CDR3 runs 15 residues. The germline gives CDR1 SGDLS, CDR2 YYNGEE. V lost 4 bases and J lost 2, with 14 bases in between. The CDR3 DNA is TGTGCCAGCAGCACCTCGGGAGACTCCACAGATACGCAGTATTTT. It specifies CASSTSGDSTDTQYF.

The sample holds one count of this clone. The gene calls are TRBV4-1 and TRBJ1-2, with 9 bases lining up with TRBD1. The CDR3 extends over 16 amino acids. Germline CDR1 MGHRA, CDR2 YSYEKL. Germline trimming cut 3 bases from V and 4 bases from J; bases unmatched to any gene: 9. The CDR3 nucleotides read TGCGCCAGCAGCCACCACGGGACAGGGAGTACCTATGGCTACACCTTC. It encodes CASSHHGTGSTYGYTF.

This clone was recorded only once. This chain links TRBV9 with TRBJ2-3; 7 bases are a match to TRBD1. V was clipped by 4 bases and J by 2 bases; unmatched bases: 7. The CDR3 contains 15 residues. Germline loops: CDR1 SGDLS, CDR2 YYNGEE. CDR3 nucleotides: TGTGCCAGCAGCCCCGGGACAGCCAACACAGATACGCAGTATTTT. Residues: CASSPGTANTDTQYF.

This clone showed up just once. The chain links TRBV4-3 to TRBJ2-3; TRBD2 matches at 9 bases. The CDR3 is 18 residues long. Germline lookup yields CDR1 LGHNA and CDR2 YSLEER. Germline trimming cut 1 base from V and 4 bases from J; bases unmatched to any gene: 12. CDR3 in DNA: TGCGCCAGCAGCCAAGTTTTGCCTAGCGGGGCGTTCGCAGATACGCAGTATTTT. Encoded protein: CASSQVLPSGAFADTQYF.

V usage is TRBV5-1 and J usage is TRBJ1-5, with D possibly being TRBD1 (6 bases). CDR1 is SGHRS and CDR2 is YFSETQ in the germline V gene. This CDR3 has 15 amino acids. The V end lost 0 bases, the J end lost 8 bases, and 15 bases lay between the germline ends. CDR3 region: CASSLADRAYKPQHF. The CDR3 region has the DNA TGCGCCAGCAGCTTGGCGGACAGAGCTTATAAGCCCCAGCATTTT.

The rearrangement uses TRBV27 and TRBJ2-2; TRBD1 might be the D (6 bases). The germline V and J ends were trimmed by 3 bases and 1 base, with 9 bases remaining between them. This CDR3 has 15 residues. Germline CDR1 reads MNHEY; CDR2 reads SMNVEV (reference sequence). The CDR3, as DNA: TGTGCCAGCAGTTTTGAGACAGGGAACACCGGGGAGCTGTTTTTT. It encodes CASSFETGNTGELFF.

This clone was detected only once. The chain employs TRBV6-5 and TRBJ2-5; maybe TRBD1 (5 bases). CDR1 is MNHEY and CDR2 is SVGAGI in the germline V gene. Trimming removed 8 bases at V and 4 bases at J, with 8 bases between. The CDR3 has 11 amino acids. CDR3: CASLRGETQYF. The CDR3 DNA is TGTGCCAGCTTAAGGGGAGAGACCCAGTACTTC.

The chain joins TRBV10-2 to TRBJ2-7; possible D gene TRBD1, 6 bases. Trimming cost V 6 bases and J 2 bases, with 11 bases left between them. Germline V gene lookup returns CDR1 WSHSY and CDR2 SAAADI. This CDR3 is 13 amino acids long. The CDR3 DNA is TGCGCCAGCAGCACGGGGACAACCTACGAGCAGTACTTC. It yields the protein CASSTGTTYEQYF.

The rearrangement joins TRBV5-4 to TRBJ2-3; TRBD1 matches 9 bases. The trim removed 3 bases at V and 5 bases at J, leaving 7 bases unmatched. The CDR3 spans 15 residues. Germline V gene lookup returns CDR1 SGHNT and CDR2 YYREEE (reference sequence). The CDR3 sequence is CASSYYRGRGDTQYF. CDR3 bases: TGTGCCAGCAGCTACTACAGGGGGCGAGGAGATACGCAGTATTTT.

For this clone: The same CDR3 is also encoded by other DNA sequences in this sample. The chain links TRBV5-6 to TRBJ2-7, with TRBD1 as a possible D gene (5 bases). Looked up from germline, CDR1 is SGHDT and CDR2 is YYEEEE. The CDR3 has 14 residues. V was pared by 4 bases and J by 0 bases, with 11 bases between. CDR3 in amino acids: CASSPQGSSYEQYF. CDR3 nucleotides: TGTGCCAGCAGCCCTCAGGGCAGCTCCTACGAGCAGTACTTC.

The V call is TRBV5-6, the J call TRBJ1-1, with D unresolved. With 4 bases removed from V and 0 bases from J, the gap between germline ends came to 10 bases. This CDR3 is 14 amino acids long. Germline CDR1 and CDR2: SGHDT and YYEEEE. CDR3 sequence: CASSRRRLNTEAFF. The DNA of the CDR3 is TGTGCCAGCAGCCGCCGGAGATTGAACACTGAAGCTTTCTTT.